This is a list of T cell receptor beta chains from one sample in a study of blood T cell repertoires in COVID-19. Using immunoSEQ multiplex PCR, the repertoire was profiled, and TCRdb retains in-frame clones only, with some absent. The table includes about 210,000 clones, about 84% detected once. Material: PBMCs or T cells enriched from blood (not recorded which). Every receptor here comes from a man younger than 45 with acute COVID-19. Both conserved end residues are part of each CDR3. A D gene is named only where the DNA matches it firmly. Rows give clone size only sometimes, using once, few, many, or a class for an expanded clone.

TRBJ1-1 | few | TRBV5-5 | - | CASSYRQVEAFF | TGTGCCAGCAGCTATCGACAGGTGGAAGCTTTCTTT
TRBJ1-4 | - | TRBV10-3 | - | CAISERGNEKLFF | TGTGCCATCAGTGAGAGAGGTAATGAAAAACTGTTTTTT
TRBJ1-1 | many | TRBV28 | - | CASSPGVTTEAFF | TGTGCCAGCTCCCCGGGAGTTACCACTGAAGCTTTCTTT
TRBJ2-7 | - | TRBV18 | - | CASSGTRYEQYF | TGTGCCAGCTCAGGGACACGGTACGAGCAGTACTTC
TRBJ2-4 | - | TRBV19 | TRBD2 | CASTGAGAKNIQYF | TGTGCCAGTACGGGAGCGGGGGCAAAAAACATTCAGTACTTC
TRBJ1-4 | - | TRBV13 | - | CASSFRQSTNEKLFF | TGTGCCAGCAGCTTCCGACAGTCAACTAATGAAAAACTGTTTTTT
TRBJ2-7 | - | TRBV7-7 | - | CASSLYEQGGEQYF | TGTGCCAGCAGCTTATATGAGCAAGGGGGCGAGCAGTACTTC
TRBJ2-5 | - | TRBV5-4 | TRBD1 | CASSFGQGRETQYF | TGTGCCAGCAGCTTCGGACAGGGGAGGGAGACCCAGTACTTC
TRBJ2-7 | - | TRBV5-1 | TRBD2 | CASRSGTSGGVYEQYF | TGCGCCAGCAGATCCGGGACTAGCGGGGGAGTATACGAGCAGTACTTC
TRBJ2-1 | few | TRBV29-1 | TRBD2 | CSAPLAGYGEQFF | TGCAGCGCTCCACTAGCGGGGTATGGCGAGCAGTTCTTC
TRBJ1-3 | once | TRBV18 | TRBD1 | CASSPGTAGGTIYF | TGTGCCAGCTCACCGGGGACAGCCGGAGGCACCATATATTTT
TRBJ2-7 | - | TRBV5-4 | TRBD1 | CASSFIGTGAEQYF | TGTGCCAGCAGTTTTATCGGGACAGGAGCCGAGCAGTACTTC
TRBJ2-4 | - | TRBV6-1 | - | CASSEMAGNIQYF | TGTGCCAGCAGTGAGATGGCAGGAAACATTCAGTACTTC
TRBJ2-1 | - | TRBV5-1 | TRBD1 | CASSLAGQGVGNEQFF | TGCGCCAGCAGCTTGGCTGGACAGGGAGTCGGCAATGAGCAGTTCTTC
TRBJ2-3 | - | TRBV9 | - | CASSVAGGGDTQYF | TGTGCCAGCAGCGTAGCGGGGGGCGGGGATACGCAGTATTTT
TRBJ1-2 | - | TRBV6-5 | TRBD1 | CASSYFGQGRDHF | TGTGCCAGCAGTTACTTCGGACAGGGTCGCGACCACTTC
TRBJ1-1 | few | TRBV10-1 | - | CASSAGGKGEAFF | TGCGCCAGCAGCGCCGGAGGCAAAGGTGAAGCTTTCTTT
TRBJ2-2 | few | TRBV10-1 | - | CASSETRLPTGELFF | TGCGCCAGCAGTGAGACAAGACTACCCACCGGGGAGCTGTTTTTT
TRBJ1-1 | - | TRBV7-9 | - | CASSSPGGGDTEAFF | TGTGCCAGCAGCTCCCCCGGGGGGGGCGACACTGAAGCTTTCTTT
TRBJ2-7 | - | TRBV5-6 | TRBD1 | CASSSTGFDEQYF | TGTGCCAGCAGCTCGACAGGGTTTGACGAGCAGTACTTC
TRBJ2-7 | - | TRBV7-2 | - | CASTLSQAFYEQYF | TGTGCCAGCACCCTAAGCCAGGCATTCTACGAGCAGTACTTC
TRBJ1-4 | - | TRBV19 | TRBD1 | CASSPGTGYRKDEKLFF | TGTGCCAGTAGTCCCGGGACAGGCTATCGTAAGGATGAAAAACTGTTTTTT
TRBJ2-2 | few | TRBV7-9 | - | CASSLRDMDTGELFF | TGTGCCAGCAGCTTAAGGGACATGGACACCGGGGAGCTGTTTTTT
TRBJ2-3 | - | TRBV5-1 | TRBD2 | CASSLGAFSGDTDTQYF | TGCGCCAGCAGCTTGGGGGCCTTTAGCGGGGACACAGATACGCAGTATTTT
TRBJ1-6 | few | TRBV6-5 | TRBD1 | CASSSPSGTVNSPLHF | TGTGCCAGCAGTTCTCCCTCCGGGACAGTTAATTCACCCCTCCACTTT
TRBJ1-6 | - | TRBV5-1 | - | CASSLEDLRGSPLHF | TGCGCCAGCAGCTTGGAGGACTTGCGGGGTTCACCCCTCCACTTT
TRBJ2-3 | - | TRBV13 | - | CASSHRRQSFTDTQYF | TGTGCCAGCAGCCATCGTCGACAATCGTTTACAGATACGCAGTATTTT
TRBJ2-3 | - | TRBV11-2 | - | CASSSVGGDTQYF | TGTGCCAGCAGCTCCGTCGGGGGAGATACGCAGTATTTT
TRBJ2-2 | many | TRBV7-9 | - | CASRRATGELFF | TGTGCCAGCAGGCGGGCCACCGGGGAGCTGTTTTTT
TRBJ1-1 | - | TRBV3-1/TRBV3-2 | TRBD1 | CASSQETGVMAFF | TGTGCCAGCAGCCAAGAAACAGGGGTAATGGCTTTCTTT
TRBJ2-1 | - | TRBV7-9 | - | CASSSTGGSYNEQFF | TGTGCCAGCAGCTCGACCGGGGGCTCCTACAATGAGCAGTTCTTC
TRBJ2-3 | - | TRBV29-1 | - | CSVEDPAGSDTQYF | TGCAGCGTTGAAGATCCGGCAGGGTCAGATACGCAGTATTTT
TRBJ1-2 | - | TRBV3-1/TRBV3-2 | - | CASSQDHSNYGYTF | TGTGCCAGCAGCCAAGATCACTCTAACTATGGCTACACCTTC
TRBJ2-3 | - | TRBV7-9 | - | CASSFSQGPDTQYF | TGTGCCAGCAGCTTCTCCCAGGGCCCGGATACGCAGTATTTT
TRBJ1-2 | - | TRBV5-4 | TRBD1 | CASSLQGAGGYTF | TGTGCCAGCAGCTTGCAGGGGGCAGGTGGCTACACCTTC
TRBJ1-3 | - | TRBV12-5 | TRBD1 | CASGWGQDQSGNTIYF | TGTGCTAGTGGTTGGGGACAGGACCAATCTGGAAACACCATATATTTT
TRBJ1-1 | - | TRBV6-5 | TRBD1 | CASSPDRGLYTEAFF | TGTGCCAGCAGCCCCGACAGGGGGCTATACACTGAAGCTTTCTTT
TRBJ2-7 | - | TRBV27 | - | CASSLGGALSYEQYF | TGTGCCAGCAGTTTAGGAGGGGCTCTCTCCTACGAGCAGTACTTC
TRBJ2-1 | once | TRBV6-5 | TRBD2 | CASSALAGVYNEQFF | TGTGCCAGCAGCGCTCTAGCGGGGGTCTACAATGAGCAGTTCTTC
TRBJ2-7 | - | TRBV28 | - | CASITPRAASYEQYF | TGTGCCAGCATCACCCCCAGGGCTGCCTCCTACGAGCAGTACTTC
TRBJ2-1 | - | TRBV12-2 | - | CASRESAVPYNEQFF | TGTGCAAGTCGCGAAAGCGCGGTCCCCTACAATGAGCAGTTCTTC
TRBJ2-3 | few | TRBV24-1 | - | CATSGGPYDDTQYF | TGTGCCACCAGTGGCGGGCCCTATGACGATACGCAGTATTTT